A selection of T cell receptor beta chains follows, all from one sample in a study of blood T cell repertoires in COVID-19. Assay: immunoSEQ multiplex PCR; the TCRdb copy retains only in-frame clones and omits some. The profile shows around 370,000 clones, 91% of them singletons. The source material was peripheral blood. These receptors were collected from a woman between 18 and 29 years old who had recovered from COVID-19. The CDR3 runs from the conserved cysteine through the conserved F or W. Fields, in order: V gene, CDR3 protein.

>TRBV7-6
CASSPLLGFGDYGYTF
>TRBV6-1
CASSEREKTLEGYTF
>TRBV5-1
CASSLGGTSGNTGELFF
>TRBV20-1
CSARTQVAYTF
>TRBV19
CASKTGGGSVSPLHF
>TRBV19
CASSIRENYGYTF
>TRBV6-5
CASSPNRGRDGYTF
>TRBV27
CASSLVGRGLGGYTF
>TRBV5-6
CASSLFLGRNTEAFF
>TRBV25-1
CASSRAGEYSPLHF
>TRBV2
CASSGGTGDTEAFF
>TRBV24-1
CATSGSSGRWEETQYF
>TRBV6-2/TRBV6-3
CASSNRKVNTEAFF
>TRBV5-4
CASGRSTDTQYF
>TRBV18
CASSPPRQSNEKLFF
>TRBV19
CASSIVGMGQGNYGYTF
>TRBV6-5
CTSSYSGQGFNEQFF
>TRBV27
CASSFLAGGITDTQYF
>TRBV19
CASSRTGNTEAFF
>TRBV7-2
CASSLFLTSGNEQFF
>TRBV15
CATSTGTGDYGYTF
>TRBV30
CAWSVPGANYGYTF